The sequence of this T cell receptor (beta chain) was determined in a study of blood T cells in healthy people across ages. A J-beta primer mix and a sample-barcoded 5' primer were used in a second PCR of roughly 6 to 11 cycles. Using its own MiXCR run on the 5' RACE reads, TCRdb lists one record per CDR3 protein. Among 650,000 to 800,000 distinct CDR3 sequences listed, around two fifths were seen once. This CDR3 has 14 residues. Germline CDR1 is SGHVS and CDR2 is FNYEAQ. The chain couples TRBV7-6 to TRBJ2-5; D unclear. The better agreement between TRBJ2-7 and the DNA end casts doubt on the J call. The TCR sequence derives from a man aged 60-69 years in good health. What was sequenced was blood. The DNA of the CDR3 is TGTGCCAGCAGCTTACGCCGTGATTACTACGAGCAGTACTTC. The encoded protein is CASSLRRDYYEQYF.